This note documents a single TCR beta chain sequence. Profiled with immunoSEQ multiplex PCR; TCRdb holds only in-frame clones, not every one. This sample has a few hundred thousand clones, with roughly 84% found just once. This record belongs to a study of blood T cell repertoires in COVID-19. In the study overall: The analysed material was cDNA or gDNA that came from T cells, B-cell-depleted T cells, or PBMCs.

Followed over time, Seattle patients had been enrolled while infection was active. The germline CDR1 and CDR2 sequences are MNHNY and SVGAGI (reference sequence). This CDR3 is 12 amino acids long. V lost 6 bases and J 5 bases, leaving 10 bases between the germline ends. The clonotype was recovered from a human donor with COVID-19, enrolled during active disease. The donor label of this sample is uncertain. Material for sequencing was peripheral blood. The J gene is TRBJ1-2, the V gene TRBV6-6, with D possibly TRBD1 on 6 matching bases. CDR3 region: CASRPGEYGYTF. Written as DNA, the CDR3 is TGTGCCAGCAGGCCAGGGGAGTATGGCTACACCTTC.